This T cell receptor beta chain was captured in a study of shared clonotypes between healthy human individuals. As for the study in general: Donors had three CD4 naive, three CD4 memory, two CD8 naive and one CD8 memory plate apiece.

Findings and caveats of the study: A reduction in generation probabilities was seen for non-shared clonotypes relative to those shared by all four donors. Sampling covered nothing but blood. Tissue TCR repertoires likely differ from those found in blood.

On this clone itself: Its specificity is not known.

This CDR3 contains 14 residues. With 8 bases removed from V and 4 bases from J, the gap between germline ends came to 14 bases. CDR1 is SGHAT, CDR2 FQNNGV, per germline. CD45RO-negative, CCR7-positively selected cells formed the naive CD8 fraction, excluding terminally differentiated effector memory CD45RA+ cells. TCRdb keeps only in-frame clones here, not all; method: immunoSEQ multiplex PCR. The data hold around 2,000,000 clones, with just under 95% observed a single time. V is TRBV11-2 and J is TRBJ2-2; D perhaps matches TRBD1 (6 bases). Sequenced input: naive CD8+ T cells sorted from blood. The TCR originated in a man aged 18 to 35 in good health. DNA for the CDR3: TGTGCCAGCGGACGGCAGGGGTCCACCGGGGAGCTGTTTTTT. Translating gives CASGRQGSTGELFF. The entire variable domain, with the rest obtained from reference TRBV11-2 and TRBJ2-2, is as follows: EAGVAQSPRYKIIEKRQSVAFWCNPISGHATLYWYQQILGQGPKLLIQFQNNGVVDDSQLPKDRFSAERLKGVDSTLKIQPAKLEDSAVYLCASGRQGSTGELFFGEGSRLTVL.